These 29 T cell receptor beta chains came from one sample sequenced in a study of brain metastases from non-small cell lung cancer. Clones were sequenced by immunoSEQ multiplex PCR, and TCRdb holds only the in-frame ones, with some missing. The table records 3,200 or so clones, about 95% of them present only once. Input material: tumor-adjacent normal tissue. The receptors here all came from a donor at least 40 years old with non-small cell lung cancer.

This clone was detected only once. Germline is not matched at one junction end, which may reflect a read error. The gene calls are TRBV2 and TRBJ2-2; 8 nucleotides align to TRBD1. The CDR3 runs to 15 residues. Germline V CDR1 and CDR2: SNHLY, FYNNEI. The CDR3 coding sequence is TGTGCCAGCAGCCCCAGGACAGGGAACATCGGGGAGCTGTTTTTT. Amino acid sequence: CASSPRTGNIGELFF.

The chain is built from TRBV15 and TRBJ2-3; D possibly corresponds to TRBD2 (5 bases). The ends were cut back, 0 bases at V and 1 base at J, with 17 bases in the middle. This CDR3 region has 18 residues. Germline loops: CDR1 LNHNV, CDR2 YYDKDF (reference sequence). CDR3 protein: CATSRDLQAVVGTDTQYF. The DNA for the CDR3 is TGTGCCACCAGCAGAGATCTTCAAGCGGTGGTTGGCACAGATACGCAGTATTTT.

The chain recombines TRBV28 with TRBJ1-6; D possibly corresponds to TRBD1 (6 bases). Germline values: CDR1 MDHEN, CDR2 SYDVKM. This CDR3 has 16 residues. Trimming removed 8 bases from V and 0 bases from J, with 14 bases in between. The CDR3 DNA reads TGTGCCAGCCGGGACATCTCACCCTCCTATAATTCACCCCTCCACTTT. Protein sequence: CASRDISPSYNSPLHF.

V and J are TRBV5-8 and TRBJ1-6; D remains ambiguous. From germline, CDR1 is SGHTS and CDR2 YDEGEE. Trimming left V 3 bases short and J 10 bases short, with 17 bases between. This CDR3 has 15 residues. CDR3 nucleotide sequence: TGTGCCAGCAGCTCTTCAATACTGTTGGGGTCACCCCTCCACTTT. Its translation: CASSSSILLGSPLHF.

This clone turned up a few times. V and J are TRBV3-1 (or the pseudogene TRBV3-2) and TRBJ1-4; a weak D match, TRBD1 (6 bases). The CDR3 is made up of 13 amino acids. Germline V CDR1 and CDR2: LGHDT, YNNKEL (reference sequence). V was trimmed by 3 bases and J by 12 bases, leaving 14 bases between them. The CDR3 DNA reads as TGTGCCAGCAGCCACGTTATCGGGGGGCAACTGTTTTTT. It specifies CASSHVIGGQLFF.

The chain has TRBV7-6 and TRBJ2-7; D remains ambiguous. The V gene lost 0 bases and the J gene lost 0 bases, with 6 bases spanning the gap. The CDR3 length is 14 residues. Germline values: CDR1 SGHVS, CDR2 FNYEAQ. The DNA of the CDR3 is TGTGCCAGCAGCTTAGCGTTGCGCTCCTACGAGCAGTACTTC. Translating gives CASSLALRSYEQYF.

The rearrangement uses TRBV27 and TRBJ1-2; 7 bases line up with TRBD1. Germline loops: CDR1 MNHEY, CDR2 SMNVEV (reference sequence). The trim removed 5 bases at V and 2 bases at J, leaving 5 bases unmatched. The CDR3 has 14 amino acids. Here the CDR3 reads CASSERQGNYGYTF. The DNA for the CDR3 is TGTGCCAGCAGTGAGCGACAGGGCAACTATGGCTACACCTTC.

CDR3 nucleotide sequence: TGTGCCAGCAGTCGCGGGACAGCAAGCACAGATACGCAGTATTTT. Amino acids: CASSRGTASTDTQYF. The genes are TRBV6-5 and TRBJ2-3, with a tentative D call TRBD1 (7 bases). The CDR3 is made up of 15 amino acids. CDR1 MNHEY and CDR2 SVGAGI come from the germline V gene. V lost 5 bases and J lost 0, with 12 bases in between.

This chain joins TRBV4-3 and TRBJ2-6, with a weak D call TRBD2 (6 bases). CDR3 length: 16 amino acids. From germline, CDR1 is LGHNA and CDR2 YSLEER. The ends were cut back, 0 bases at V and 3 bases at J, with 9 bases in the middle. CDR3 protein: CASSQDPGDGANVLTF. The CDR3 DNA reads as TGCGCCAGCAGCCAAGATCCGGGAGATGGGGCCAACGTCCTGACTTTC.

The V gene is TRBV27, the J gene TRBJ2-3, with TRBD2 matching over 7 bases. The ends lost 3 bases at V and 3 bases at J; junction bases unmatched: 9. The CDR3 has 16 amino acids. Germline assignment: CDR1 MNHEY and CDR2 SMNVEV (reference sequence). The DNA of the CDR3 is TGTGCCAGCAGTTTGCTAGCGGTCTCTGGGACAGATACGCAGTATTTT. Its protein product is CASSLLAVSGTDTQYF.

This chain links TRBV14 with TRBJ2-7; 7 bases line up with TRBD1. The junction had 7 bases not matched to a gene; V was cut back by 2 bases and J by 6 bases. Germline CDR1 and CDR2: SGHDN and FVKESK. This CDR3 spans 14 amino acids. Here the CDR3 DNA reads TGTGCCAGCAGCCAAAATACAGGGGTAGGCGAGCAGTACTTC. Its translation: CASSQNTGVGEQYF.

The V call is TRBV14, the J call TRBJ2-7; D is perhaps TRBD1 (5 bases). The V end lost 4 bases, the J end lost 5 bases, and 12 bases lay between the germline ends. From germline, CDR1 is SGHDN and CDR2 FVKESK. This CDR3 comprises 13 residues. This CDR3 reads CASSPSAGNEQYF. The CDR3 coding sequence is TGTGCCAGCAGCCCCTCGGCAGGGAACGAGCAGTACTTC.

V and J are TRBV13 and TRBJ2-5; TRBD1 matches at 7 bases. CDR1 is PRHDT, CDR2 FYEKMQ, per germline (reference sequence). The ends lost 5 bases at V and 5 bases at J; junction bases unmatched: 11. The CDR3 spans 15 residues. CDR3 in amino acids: CASSAPRQGYETQYF. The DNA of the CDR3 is TGTGCCAGCAGCGCTCCGAGACAGGGTTACGAGACCCAGTACTTC.

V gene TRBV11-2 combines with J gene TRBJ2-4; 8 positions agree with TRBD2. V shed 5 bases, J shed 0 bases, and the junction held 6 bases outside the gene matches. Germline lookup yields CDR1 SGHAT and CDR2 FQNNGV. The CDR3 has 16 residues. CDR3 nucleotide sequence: TGTGCCAGCAGCCGCCGCGGGGGGTTAGCCAAAAACATTCAGTACTTC. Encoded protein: CASSRRGGLAKNIQYF.

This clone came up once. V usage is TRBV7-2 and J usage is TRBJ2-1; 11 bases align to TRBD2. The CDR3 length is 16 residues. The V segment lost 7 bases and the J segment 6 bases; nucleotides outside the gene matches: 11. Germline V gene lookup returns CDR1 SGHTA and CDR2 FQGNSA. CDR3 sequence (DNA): TGTGCCAGCACCTTCAAACTAGCGGGGGCAAGCAATGAGCAGTTCTTC. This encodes CASTFKLAGASNEQFF.

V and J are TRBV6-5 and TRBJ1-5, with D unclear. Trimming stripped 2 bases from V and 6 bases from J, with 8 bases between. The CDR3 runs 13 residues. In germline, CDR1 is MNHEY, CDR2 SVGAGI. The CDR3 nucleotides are TGTGCCAGCAGTTACGTAGGCGGTCAGCCCCAGCATTTT. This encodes CASSYVGGQPQHF.

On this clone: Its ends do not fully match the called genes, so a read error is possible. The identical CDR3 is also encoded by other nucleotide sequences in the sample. CDR3 protein: CASSPSKIVNTGELFF. CDR3 DNA: TGTGCCAGCAGCCCGAGCAAGATAGTTAACACCGGGGAACTGTTTTTT. J is TRBJ2-2 and V is TRBV7-3; perhaps TRBD2 as D (5 bases). From germline, CDR1 is SGHTA and CDR2 FQGTGA. CDR3 size: 16 residues.

CDR3 coding DNA: TGTGCCAGCAGCTTATATCCGGGGGTATCCTACAATGAGCAGTTCTTC. Translation gives CASSLYPGVSYNEQFF. V is TRBV7-3 and J is TRBJ2-1; a weak D match, TRBD2 (6 bases). CDR3 length: 16 amino acids. Looked up from germline, CDR1 is SGHTA and CDR2 is FQGTGA. Trimming took off 2 bases at V and 1 base at J, with 12 bases between the two ends.

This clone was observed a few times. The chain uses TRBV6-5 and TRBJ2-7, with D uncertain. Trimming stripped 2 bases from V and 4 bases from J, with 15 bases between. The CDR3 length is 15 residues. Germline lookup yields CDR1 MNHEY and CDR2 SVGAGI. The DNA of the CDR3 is TGTGCCAGCAGTTACGGGAACTCGCCGATTTACGAGCAGTACTTC. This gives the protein CASSYGNSPIYEQYF.

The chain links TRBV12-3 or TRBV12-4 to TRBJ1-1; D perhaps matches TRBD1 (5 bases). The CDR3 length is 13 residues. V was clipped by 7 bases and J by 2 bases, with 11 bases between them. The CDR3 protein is CASTLDRNTEAFF. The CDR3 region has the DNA TGTGCCAGCACCCTTGACAGAAACACTGAAGCTTTCTTT.

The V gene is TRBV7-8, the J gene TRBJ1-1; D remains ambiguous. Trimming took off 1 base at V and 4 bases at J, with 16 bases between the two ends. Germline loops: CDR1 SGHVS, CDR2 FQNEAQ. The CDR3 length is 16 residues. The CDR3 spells CASSLVSGPRSTEAFF. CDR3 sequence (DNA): TGTGCCAGCAGCTTAGTGAGTGGGCCTCGGAGCACTGAAGCTTTCTTT.

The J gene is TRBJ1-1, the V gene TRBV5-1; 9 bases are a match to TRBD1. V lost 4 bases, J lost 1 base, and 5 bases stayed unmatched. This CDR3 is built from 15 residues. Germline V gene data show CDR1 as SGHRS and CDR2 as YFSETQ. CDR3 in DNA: TGCGCCAGCAGCATTCGGACAGGGGAGAACACTGAAGCTTTCTTT. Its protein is CASSIRTGENTEAFF.

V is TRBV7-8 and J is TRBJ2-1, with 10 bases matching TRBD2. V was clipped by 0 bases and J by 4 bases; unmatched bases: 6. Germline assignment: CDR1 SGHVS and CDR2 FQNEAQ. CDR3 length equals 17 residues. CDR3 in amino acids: CASSLARTSGGYNEQFF. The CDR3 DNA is TGTGCCAGCAGCTTAGCGCGGACTAGCGGAGGATACAATGAGCAGTTCTTC.

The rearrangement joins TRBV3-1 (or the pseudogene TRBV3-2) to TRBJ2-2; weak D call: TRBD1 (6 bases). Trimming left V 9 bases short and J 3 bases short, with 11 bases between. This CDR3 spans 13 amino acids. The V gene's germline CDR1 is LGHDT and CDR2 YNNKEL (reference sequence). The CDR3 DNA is TGTGCCAGTTACAGGGTGGACACCGGGGAGCTGTTTTTT. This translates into CASYRVDTGELFF.

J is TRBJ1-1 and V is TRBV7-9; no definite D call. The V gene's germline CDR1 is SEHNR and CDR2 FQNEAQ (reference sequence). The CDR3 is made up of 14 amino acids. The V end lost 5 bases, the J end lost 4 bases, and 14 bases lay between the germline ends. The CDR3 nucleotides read TGTGCCAGCAGCCTCAAGGGTTTAGGCACTGAAGCTTTCTTT. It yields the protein CASSLKGLGTEAFF.

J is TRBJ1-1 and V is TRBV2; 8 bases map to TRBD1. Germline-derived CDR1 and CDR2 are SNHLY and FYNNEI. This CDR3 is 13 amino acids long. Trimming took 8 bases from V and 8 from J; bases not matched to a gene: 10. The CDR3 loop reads CASEGQGFSEAFF. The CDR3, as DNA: TGTGCCAGCGAAGGACAGGGCTTTTCAGAAGCTTTCTTT.

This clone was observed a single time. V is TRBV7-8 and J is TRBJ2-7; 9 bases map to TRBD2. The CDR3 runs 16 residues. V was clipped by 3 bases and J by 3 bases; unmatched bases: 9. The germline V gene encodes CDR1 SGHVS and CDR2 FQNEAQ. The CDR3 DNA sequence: TGTGCCAGCAGCTTCGGCGGGAGGGCGGAGGTCTACGAGCAGTACTTC. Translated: CASSFGGRAEVYEQYF.

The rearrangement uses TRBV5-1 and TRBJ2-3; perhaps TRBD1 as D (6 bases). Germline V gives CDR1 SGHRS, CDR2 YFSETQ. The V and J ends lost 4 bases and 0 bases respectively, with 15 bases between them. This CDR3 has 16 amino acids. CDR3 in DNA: TGCGCCAGCAGCCCTAGGACAGAGGGTAGCACAGATACGCAGTATTTT. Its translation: CASSPRTEGSTDTQYF. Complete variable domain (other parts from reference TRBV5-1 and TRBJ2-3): KAGVTQTPRYLIKTRGQQVTLSCSPISGHRSVSWYQQTPGQGLQFLFEYFSETQRNKGNFPGRFSGRQFSNSRSEMNVSTLELGDSALYLCASSPRTEGSTDTQYFGPGTRLTVL.

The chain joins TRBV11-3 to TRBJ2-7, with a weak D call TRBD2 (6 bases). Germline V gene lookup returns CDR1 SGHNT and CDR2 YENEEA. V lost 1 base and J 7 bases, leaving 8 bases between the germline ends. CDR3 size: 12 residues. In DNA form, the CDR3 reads TGTGCCAGCAGCTTAGTCGGGGGTGAGCAGTACTTC. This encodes CASSLVGGEQYF.